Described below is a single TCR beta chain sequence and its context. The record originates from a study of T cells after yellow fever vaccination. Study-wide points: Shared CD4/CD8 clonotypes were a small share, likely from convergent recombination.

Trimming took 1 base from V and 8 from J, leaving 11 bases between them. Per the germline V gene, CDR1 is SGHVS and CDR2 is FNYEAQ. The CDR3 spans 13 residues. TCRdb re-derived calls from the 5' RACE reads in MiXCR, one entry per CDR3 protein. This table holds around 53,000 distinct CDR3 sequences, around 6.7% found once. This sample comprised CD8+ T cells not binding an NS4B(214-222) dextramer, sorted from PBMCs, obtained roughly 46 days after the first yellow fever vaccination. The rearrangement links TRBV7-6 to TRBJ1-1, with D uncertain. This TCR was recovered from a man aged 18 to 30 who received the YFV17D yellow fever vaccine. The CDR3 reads CASSLEVDREAFF. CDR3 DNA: TGTGCCAGCAGCTTAGAGGTTGATAGGGAAGCTTTCTTT.